A selection of T cell receptor beta chains follows, all from one sample in a study of T cell responses to AZD1222 COVID-19 vaccine. The assay was immunoSEQ multiplex PCR, and TCRdb's table has in-frame clones only and misses some. This table has 150,000 to 200,000 clones, around 90% appearing once. Specimen: peripheral blood, collected 28 days after the second AZD1222 dose. These receptors all stem from an adult who received the AZD1222 COVID-19 vaccine. Both conserved end residues are trimmed from each CDR3. A D gene is named only where the DNA matches it firmly.

j_call v_call d_call cdr3_aa
TRBJ1-5 TRBV28 TRBD1 ASSPRDRGGQPQH
TRBJ2-1 TRBV5-1 TRBD2 ASSLRLAGGYEQF
TRBJ1-3 TRBV28 - ASSSPSGNTIY
TRBJ2-1 TRBV7-2 - ASSPRGRNEQF
TRBJ2-4 TRBV28 TRBD1 ASSYRTGTINIQY
TRBJ2-2 TRBV5-4 - ASSFRGGGLGTGELF
TRBJ1-5 TRBV7-6 - ASSLGLQGSDQPQH
TRBJ1-4 TRBV24-1 - ATSEAGNEKLF
TRBJ2-7 TRBV28 TRBD2 ASSLRLAGTYEQY
TRBJ1-2 TRBV5-8 TRBD1 ASSLASPQGAY
TRBJ1-6 TRBV15 TRBD1 ATSRDRGLSPLH
TRBJ1-1 TRBV5-1 - ASSSLQNTEAF
TRBJ1-3 TRBV30 - AWSAGDSGNTIY
TRBJ2-1 TRBV10-3 - AISEASAPRNEQF
TRBJ2-2 TRBV6-2/TRBV6-3 - ASSYQGGNTGELF
TRBJ1-4 TRBV5-4 - ASSFTPGLGGVEKLF
TRBJ2-3 TRBV30 - AWSRVLGTDTQY